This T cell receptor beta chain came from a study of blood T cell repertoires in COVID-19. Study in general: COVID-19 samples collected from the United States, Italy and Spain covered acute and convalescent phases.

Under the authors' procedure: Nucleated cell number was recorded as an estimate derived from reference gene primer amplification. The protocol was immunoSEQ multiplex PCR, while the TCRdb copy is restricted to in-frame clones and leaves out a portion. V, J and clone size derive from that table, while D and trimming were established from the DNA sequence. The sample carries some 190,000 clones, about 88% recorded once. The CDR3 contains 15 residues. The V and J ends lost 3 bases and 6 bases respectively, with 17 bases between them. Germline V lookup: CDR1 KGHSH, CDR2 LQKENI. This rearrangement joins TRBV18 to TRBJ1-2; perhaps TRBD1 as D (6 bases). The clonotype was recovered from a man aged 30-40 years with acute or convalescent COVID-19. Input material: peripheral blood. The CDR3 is CASSPVSTGTDGYTF. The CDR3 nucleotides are TGTGCCAGCTCACCCGTCTCTACAGGGACGGATGGCTACACCTTC.